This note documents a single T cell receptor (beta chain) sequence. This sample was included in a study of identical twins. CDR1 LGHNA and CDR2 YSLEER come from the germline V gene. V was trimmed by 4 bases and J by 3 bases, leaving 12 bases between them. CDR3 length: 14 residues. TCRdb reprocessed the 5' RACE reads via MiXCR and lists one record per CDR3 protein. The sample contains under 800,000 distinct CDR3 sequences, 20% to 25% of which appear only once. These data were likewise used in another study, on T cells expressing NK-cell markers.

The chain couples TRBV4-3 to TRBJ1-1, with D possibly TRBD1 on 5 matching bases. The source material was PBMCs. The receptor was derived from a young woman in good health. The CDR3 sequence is CASSPSQGYTEAFF. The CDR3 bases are TGCGCCAGCAGCCCTTCCCAGGGATACACTGAAGCTTTCTTT.